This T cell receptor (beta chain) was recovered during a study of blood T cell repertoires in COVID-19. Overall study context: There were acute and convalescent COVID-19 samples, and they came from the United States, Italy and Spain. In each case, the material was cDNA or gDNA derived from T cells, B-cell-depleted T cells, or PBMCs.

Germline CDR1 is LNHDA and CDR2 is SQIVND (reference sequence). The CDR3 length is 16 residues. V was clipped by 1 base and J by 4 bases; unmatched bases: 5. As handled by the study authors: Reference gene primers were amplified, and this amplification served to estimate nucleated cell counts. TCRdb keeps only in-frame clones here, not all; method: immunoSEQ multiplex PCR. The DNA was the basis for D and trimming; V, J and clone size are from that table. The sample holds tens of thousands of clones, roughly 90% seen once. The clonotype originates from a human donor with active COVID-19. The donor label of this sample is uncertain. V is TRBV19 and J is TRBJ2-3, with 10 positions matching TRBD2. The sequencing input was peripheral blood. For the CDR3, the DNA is TGTGCCAGTAGTATAGGTCGAGCGGGGGGGTCAGATACGCAGTATTTT. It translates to CASSIGRAGGSDTQYF.